This TCR beta chain originates from a study of blood T cell repertoires in COVID-19. Across the whole study: Italy, Spain and the United States were the sources of the convalescent and acute COVID-19 samples. T cells, B-cell-depleted T cells, or PBMCs provided the cDNA or gDNA that served as material.

Libraries were prepared by immunoSEQ multiplex PCR; TCRdb keeps only in-frame clonotypes and omits some of them. The sample shows 55,000 to 70,000 clones, 90% to 95% of them seen only once. The CDR3 is 16 residues long. CDR1 and CDR2 (germline): MDHEN, SYDVKM. V lost 3 bases to trimming and J lost 5 bases, with 19 bases between them. This TCR derives from a man aged 35-49 years with COVID-19, enrolled during active disease. This chain uses TRBV28 with TRBJ1-1; no firm D call. The specimen was peripheral blood. In DNA form, the CDR3 reads TGTGCCAGCAGTTTTTTTCAACGGACTCCTAGGACTGAAGCTTTCTTT. Amino acid sequence: CASSFFQRTPRTEAFF.